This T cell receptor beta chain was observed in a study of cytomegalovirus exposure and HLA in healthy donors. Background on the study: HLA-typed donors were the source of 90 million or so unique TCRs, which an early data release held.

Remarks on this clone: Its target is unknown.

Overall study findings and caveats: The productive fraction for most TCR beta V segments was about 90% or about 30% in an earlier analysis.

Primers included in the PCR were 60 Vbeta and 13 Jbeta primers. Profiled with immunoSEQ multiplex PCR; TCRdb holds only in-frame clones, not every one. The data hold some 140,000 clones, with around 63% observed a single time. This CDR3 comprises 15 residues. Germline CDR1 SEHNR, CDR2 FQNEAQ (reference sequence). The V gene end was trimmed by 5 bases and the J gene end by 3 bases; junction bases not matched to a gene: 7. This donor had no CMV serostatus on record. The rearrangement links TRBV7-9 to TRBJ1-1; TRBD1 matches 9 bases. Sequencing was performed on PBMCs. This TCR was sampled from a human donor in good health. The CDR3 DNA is TGTGCCAGCAGCACCCGGACAGGGGCTTACACTGAAGCTTTCTTT. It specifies CASSTRTGAYTEAFF.